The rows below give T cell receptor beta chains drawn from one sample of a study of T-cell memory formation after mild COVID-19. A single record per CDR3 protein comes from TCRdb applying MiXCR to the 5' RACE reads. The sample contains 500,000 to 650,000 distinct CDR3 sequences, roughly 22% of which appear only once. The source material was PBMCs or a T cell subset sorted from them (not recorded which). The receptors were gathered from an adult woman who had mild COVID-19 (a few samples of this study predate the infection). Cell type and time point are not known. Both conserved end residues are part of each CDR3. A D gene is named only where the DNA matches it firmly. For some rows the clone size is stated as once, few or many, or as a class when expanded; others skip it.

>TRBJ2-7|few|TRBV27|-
TGTGCCAGCAGTCCTGCCCCCGGGACGGGACTCGAGCAGTACTTC
CASSPAPGTGLEQYF
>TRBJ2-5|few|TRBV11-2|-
TGTGCCAGCAGCTTAGTCTCAGGGTGGCAAGAGACCCAGTACTTC
CASSLVSGWQETQYF
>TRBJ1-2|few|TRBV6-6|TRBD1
TGTGCCAGCAGTGACTGGGACAGGGGATTCTCTGGCTACACCTTC
CASSDWDRGFSGYTF
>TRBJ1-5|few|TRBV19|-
TGTGCCAGCAAGCGAGCGGGGCATCAGCCCCAGCATTTT
CASKRAGHQPQHF
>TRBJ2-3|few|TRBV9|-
TGTGCCAGCAGCGTGAGGGGAGCTAGCACAGATACGCAGTATTTT
CASSVRGASTDTQYF
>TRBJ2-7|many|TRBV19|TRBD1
TGTGCCAGTAGCGCCGGGACAGGTCCCTACGAGCAGTACTTC
CASSAGTGPYEQYF
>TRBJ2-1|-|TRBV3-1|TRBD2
TGTGCCAGCAGCCAGTTTACTAGCGGGGGTTGGTCGGATGAGCAGTTCTTC
CASSQFTSGGWSDEQFF
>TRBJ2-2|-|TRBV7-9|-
TGTGCCAGCAGCTTAAAGGGTCCCGGGGAGCTGTTTTTT
CASSLKGPGELFF
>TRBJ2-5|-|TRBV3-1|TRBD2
TGTGCCAGCAGCCAAGTCGATAGCGGGGGCCAAGAGACCCAGTACTTC
CASSQVDSGGQETQYF
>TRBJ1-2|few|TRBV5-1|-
TGCGCCAGCAGCTCCTCTCACTCAGGGAAAGGGGATGGCTACACCTTC
CASSSSHSGKGDGYTF
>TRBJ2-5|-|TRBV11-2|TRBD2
TGTGCCAGCAGCTTAGGCGCGGGGGGGCAACGAGAGACCCAGTACTTC
CASSLGAGGQRETQYF
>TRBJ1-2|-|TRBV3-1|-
TGTGCCAGCAGCCAAGATGTTCAGGGCAGGGGTTCATATGGCTACACCTTC
CASSQDVQGRGSYGYTF
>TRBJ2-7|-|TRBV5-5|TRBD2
TGTGCCAGCAGCCCCAGACTAGCGGCCGTCACCTACGAGCAGTACTTC
CASSPRLAAVTYEQYF
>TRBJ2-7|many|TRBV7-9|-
TGTGCCAGCAGCTTACTGGGGGCTGGAGAGCAGTACTTC
CASSLLGAGEQYF
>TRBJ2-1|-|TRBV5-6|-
TGTGCCAGCAGCCGACGGATTATCAATGAGCAGTTCTTC
CASSRRIINEQFF
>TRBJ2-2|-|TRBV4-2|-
TGTGCCAGCAGCCCGGGGACCGAGATTGGCACCGGGGAGCTGTTTTTT
CASSPGTEIGTGELFF
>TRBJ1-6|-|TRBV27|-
TGTGCCAGCAAGGGAGGAGGTCGGGCTTCACCCCTCCACTTT
CASKGGGRASPLHF
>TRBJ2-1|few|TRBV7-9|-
TGTGCCAGCAGCATAGGGGACGGAGCCTACAATGAGCAGTTCTTC
CASSIGDGAYNEQFF
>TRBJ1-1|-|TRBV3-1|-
TGTGCCAGCAGCCAAGGGCGGAGGCCAGGAGGGTCTGAAGCTTTCTTT
CASSQGRRPGGSEAFF
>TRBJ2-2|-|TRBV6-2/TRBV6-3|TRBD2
TGTGCCAGCAGAAGGAGCGGGACGGCCGGGGAGCTGTTTTTT
CASRRSGTAGELFF
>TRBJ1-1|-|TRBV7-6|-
TGTGCCAGCAGCTTCTCCACAAGGAGGGTTAGGGTCACTGAAGCTTTCTTT
CASSFSTRRVRVTEAFF
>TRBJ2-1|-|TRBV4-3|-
TGCGCCAGCAGCCAAGAACTAGGGAATGAGCAGTTCTTC
CASSQELGNEQFF
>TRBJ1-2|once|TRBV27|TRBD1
TGTGCCAGCAGCCCAAACCGGGACAGGGAACTGGGCACCTTC
CASSPNRDRELGTF
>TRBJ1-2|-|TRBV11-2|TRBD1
TGTGCCAGCAGCCCGGGGACAGGGGGCATTATGGGCTATGGCTACACCTTC
CASSPGTGGIMGYGYTF
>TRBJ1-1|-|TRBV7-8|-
TGTGCCAGCAGCTTAGATGGAGGCAGGATCACTGAAGCTTTCTTT
CASSLDGGRITEAFF
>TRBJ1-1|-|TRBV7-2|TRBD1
TGTGCCAGCAGCCCCAGGCAGGGGGGAGTACTCACTGAAGCTTTCTTT
CASSPRQGGVLTEAFF
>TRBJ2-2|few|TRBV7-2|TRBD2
TGTGCCAGCAGCTTAGGGAGCGGGGGCTTTAACACCGGGGAGCTGTTTTTT
CASSLGSGGFNTGELFF
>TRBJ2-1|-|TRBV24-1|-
TGTGCCACCAGTGTCCGGGGCTATGAGCAGTTCTTC
CATSVRGYEQFF
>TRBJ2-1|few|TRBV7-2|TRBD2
TGTGCCAGCAGCTTCCGGGAGGGCAGTGAGCAGTTCTTC
CASSFREGSEQFF
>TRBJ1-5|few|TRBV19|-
TGTGCCAGTACCGATTCACACTTGACCAATCAGCCCCAGCATTTT
CASTDSHLTNQPQHF
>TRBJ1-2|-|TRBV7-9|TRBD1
TGTGCCAGTCGGGACAGAGCCTCTGGCTACACCTTC
CASRDRASGYTF
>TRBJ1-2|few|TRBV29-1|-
TGCAGCGCCGGAGGAGAGCTTGACTATGGCTACACCTTC
CSAGGELDYGYTF
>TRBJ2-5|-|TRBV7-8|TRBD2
TGTGCCAGCAGCTCACTAGCGGGGGGCCTCCAAGAGACCCAGTACTTC
CASSSLAGGLQETQYF
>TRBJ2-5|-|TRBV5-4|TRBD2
TGTGCCAGCAGCTTGTATGCAGCGGGGGGGCCCCAAGAGACCCAGTACTTC
CASSLYAAGGPQETQYF
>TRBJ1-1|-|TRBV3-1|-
TGTGCCACCAGACCCCCCTCCCGGAACACTGAAGCTTTCTTT
CATRPPSRNTEAFF
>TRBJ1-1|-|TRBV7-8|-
TGTGCCAGCAGCGCCCTCCAGGGGCCGACTTCACCGAACACTGAAGCTTTCTTT
CASSALQGPTSPNTEAFF
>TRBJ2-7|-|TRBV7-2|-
TGTGCCAGCAGCTTACAGGGAATCGGCTCCTACGAGCAGTACTTC
CASSLQGIGSYEQYF
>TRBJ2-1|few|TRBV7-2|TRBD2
TGTGCCAGCAGCCCTCCAAGCGGGAGGGCTGTTAATGAGCAGTTCTTC
CASSPPSGRAVNEQFF
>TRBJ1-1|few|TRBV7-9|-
TGTGCCAGCAGCCCGACGATAGAAGCTTTCTTT
CASSPTIEAFF
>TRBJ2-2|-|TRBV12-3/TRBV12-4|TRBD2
TGTGCCAGCACTCCTCTTAGCGGGAGGCCCCTCGGGGAGCTGTTTTTT
CASTPLSGRPLGELFF
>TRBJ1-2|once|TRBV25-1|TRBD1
TGTGCCAGCTTTCAGGGGGGACCCTATGGCTACACCTTC
CASFQGGPYGYTF
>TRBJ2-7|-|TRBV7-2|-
TGTGCCAGCAGCTTAGAGGCAGGGGGGGGTTACGAGCAGTACTTC
CASSLEAGGGYEQYF
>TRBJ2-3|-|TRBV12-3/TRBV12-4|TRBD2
TGTGCCAGCAGCACACTAGCGGGAGGGTTCGCAGATACGCAGTATTTT
CASSTLAGGFADTQYF
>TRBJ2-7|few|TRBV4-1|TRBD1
TGCGCCAGCAGCTTCCGGGGGACAGGGGTCGACGAGCAGTACTTC
CASSFRGTGVDEQYF
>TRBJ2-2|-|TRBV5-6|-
TGTGCCAGCAGCCCGGGACTTGAAACCGGGGAGCTGTTTTTT
CASSPGLETGELFF
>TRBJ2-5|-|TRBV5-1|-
TGCGCCAGCAGCCGGGACGGTTACCAAGAGACCCAGTACTTC
CASSRDGYQETQYF
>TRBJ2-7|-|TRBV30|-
TGTGCCTGGAGTGGTGAGGGGGGGGTGGCCTACGAGCAGTACTTC
CAWSGEGGVAYEQYF
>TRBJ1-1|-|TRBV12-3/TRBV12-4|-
TGTGCCAGCAGCTCCCTCTTGGGGACTGAAGCTTTCTTT
CASSSLLGTEAFF
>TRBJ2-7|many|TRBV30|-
TGTGCCTGGAGACAACAGAGCGGGCACTCCTACGAGCAGTACTTC
CAWRQQSGHSYEQYF
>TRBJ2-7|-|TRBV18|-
TGTGCCAGCTGTCCGGACTCCAACTCCTACGAGCAGTACTTC
CASCPDSNSYEQYF
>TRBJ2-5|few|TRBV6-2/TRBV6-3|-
TGTGCCAGCAGTTATAAGGGATTGCGCCGAGAGACCCAGTACTTC
CASSYKGLRRETQYF
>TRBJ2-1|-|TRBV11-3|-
TGTGCCAGCAGCCAATCCAAGGGAGAGTTCTTC
CASSQSKGEFF
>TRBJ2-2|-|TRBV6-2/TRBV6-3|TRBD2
TGTGCCAGCATCCCTAGCGGGAGGTCCGGGGAGCTGTTTTTT
CASIPSGRSGELFF
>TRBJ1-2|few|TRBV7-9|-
TGTGCCAGCAGCTCGATGAATGGCTACACCTTC
CASSSMNGYTF
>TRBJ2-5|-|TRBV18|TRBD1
TGTGCCAGCTCACCTCTAAGTGCCAGGGGGCGAGAGACCCAGTACTTC
CASSPLSARGRETQYF
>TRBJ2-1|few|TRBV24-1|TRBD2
TGTGCCACCAGTGGACTAGCGGGACGTTCGGGTGAGCAGTTCTTC
CATSGLAGRSGEQFF
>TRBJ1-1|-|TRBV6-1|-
TGTGCCAGCAGTGGTCAAGGGGGTTTTAAGACTGAAGCTTTCTTT
CASSGQGGFKTEAFF